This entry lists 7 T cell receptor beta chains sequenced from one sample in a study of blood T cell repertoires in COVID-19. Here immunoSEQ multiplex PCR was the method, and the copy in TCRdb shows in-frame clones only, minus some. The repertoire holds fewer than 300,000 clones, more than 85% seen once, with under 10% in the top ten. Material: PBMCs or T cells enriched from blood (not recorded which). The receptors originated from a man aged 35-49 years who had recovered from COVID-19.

CDR3 in amino acids: CATSPDRNSYEQYF. DNA of the CDR3: TGTGCCACCAGCCCCGACAGGAATTCCTACGAGCAGTACTTC. The rearrangement links TRBV15 to TRBJ2-7; TRBD1 is a possible D gene (6 bases). The CDR3 spans 14 residues. Germline V gene lookup returns CDR1 LNHNV and CDR2 YYDKDF (reference sequence). Trimming cost V 5 bases and J 1 base, with 12 bases left between them. The complete variable domain, with remaining parts taken from reference TRBV15 and TRBJ2-7, reads DAMVIQNPRYQVTQFGKPVTLSCSQTLNHNVMYWYQQKSSQAPKLLFHYYDKDFNNEADTPDNFQSRRPNTSFCFLDIRSPGLGDTAMYLCATSPDRNSYEQYFGPGTRLTVT.

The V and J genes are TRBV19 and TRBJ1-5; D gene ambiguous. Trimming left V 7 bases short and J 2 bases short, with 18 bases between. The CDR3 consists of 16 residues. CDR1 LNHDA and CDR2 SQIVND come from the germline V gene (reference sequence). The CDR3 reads CASTDVWEGRNQPQHF. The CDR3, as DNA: TGTGCCAGTACCGACGTTTGGGAGGGCCGCAATCAGCCCCAGCATTTT.

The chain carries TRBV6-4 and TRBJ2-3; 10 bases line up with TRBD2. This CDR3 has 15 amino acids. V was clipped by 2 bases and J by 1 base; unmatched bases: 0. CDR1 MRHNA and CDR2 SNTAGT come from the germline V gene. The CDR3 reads CASSDGTSGTDTQYF. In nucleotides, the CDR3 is TGTGCCAGCAGTGACGGGACTAGCGGCACAGATACGCAGTATTTT.

The CDR3 DNA reads as TGCGCCAGCAGTCTGGTAGGGGACTGGGGGGACTATGGCTACACCTTC. Translation: CASSLVGDWGDYGYTF. The V call is TRBV5-1, the J call TRBJ1-2; D is possibly TRBD1 (5 bases). Looked up from germline, CDR1 is SGHRS and CDR2 is YFSETQ. The length of the CDR3 is 16 residues. Trimming took off 5 bases at V and 3 bases at J, with 20 bases between the two ends. The entire variable domain, with the rest obtained from reference TRBV5-1 and TRBJ1-2, is as follows: KAGVTQTPRYLIKTRGQQVTLSCSPISGHRSVSWYQQTPGQGLQFLFEYFSETQRNKGNFPGRFSGRQFSNSRSEMNVSTLELGDSALYLCASSLVGDWGDYGYTFGSGTRLTVV.

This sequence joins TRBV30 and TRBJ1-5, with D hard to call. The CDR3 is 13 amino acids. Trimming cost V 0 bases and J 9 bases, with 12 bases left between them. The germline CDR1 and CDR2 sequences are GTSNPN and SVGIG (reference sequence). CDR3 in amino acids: CAWSVAGLGPQHF. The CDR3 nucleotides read TGTGCCTGGAGTGTAGCGGGGTTAGGGCCCCAGCATTTT.

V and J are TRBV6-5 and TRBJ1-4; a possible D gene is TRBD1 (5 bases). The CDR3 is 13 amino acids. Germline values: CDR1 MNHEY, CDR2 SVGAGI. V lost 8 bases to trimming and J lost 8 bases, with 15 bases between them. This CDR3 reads CASRKDKEEKLFF. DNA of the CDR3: TGTGCCAGCCGGAAGGACAAAGAAGAAAAACTGTTTTTT.

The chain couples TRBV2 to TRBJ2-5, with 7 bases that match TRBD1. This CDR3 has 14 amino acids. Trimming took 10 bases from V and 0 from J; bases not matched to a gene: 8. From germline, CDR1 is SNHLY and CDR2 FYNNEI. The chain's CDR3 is CATQPDRYQETQYF. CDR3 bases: TGTGCCACCCAACCGGACAGGTACCAAGAGACCCAGTACTTC. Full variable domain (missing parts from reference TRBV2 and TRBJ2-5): EPEVTQTPSHQVTQMGQEVILRCVPISNHLYFYWYRQILGQKVEFLVSFYNNEISEKSEIFDDQFSVERPDGSNFTLKIRSTKLEDSAMYFCATQPDRYQETQYFGPGTRLLVL.